These 26 T cell receptor beta chains came from one sample sequenced in a study of T cell repertoires in cytomegalovirus infection. No antigen has been assigned to these receptors. Each CDR3 protein is one row after TCRdb ran MiXCR on the reads. The table has around 900,000 distinct CDR3 sequences, approximately 31% seen once. The sequences come from cultured CD8+ T cells from PBMCs, collected from culture after CMV antigen stimulation. These receptor sequences come from a human donor in good health (CMV status not recorded). Some clones in this sample may be carry-over from other donors' samples.

This clonotype was detected a few times. The chain is built from TRBV5-4 and TRBJ2-3, with 10 nucleotides matching TRBD2. The CDR3 covers 16 residues. The trim removed 6 bases at V and 6 bases at J, leaving 13 bases unmatched. CDR1 and CDR2 from the germline V gene are SGHNT and YYREEE (reference sequence). The CDR3 DNA follows: TGTGCCAGCACGAGCGCACGGACTAGCGGTTTGGATACGCAGTATTTT. Residues: CASTSARTSGLDTQYF.

On this clonotype itself: Germline is not matched at one junction end, which may reflect a read error. The CDR3 DNA reads TGCGCCAGCAGCCAAGGGGACTACTATGAGCAGTTCTTC. It yields the protein CASSQGDYYEQFF. The J gene is TRBJ2-1, the V gene TRBV4-3; 7 nucleotides align to TRBD2. CDR3 size: 13 residues. CDR1 is LGHNA, CDR2 YSLEER, per germline.

In its sample, this clonotype was seen a few times. The CDR3 region has the DNA TGTGCCATCCGAACCAGTTCTTATGGCTACACCTTC. It specifies CAIRTSSYGYTF. The chain joins TRBV10-3 to TRBJ1-2, with unresolved D. The V end was cut by 8 bases, the J end by 5 bases, with 12 bases between. The germline V gene encodes CDR1 ENHRY and CDR2 SYGVKD. The CDR3 consists of 12 residues.

In its sample, this clonotype was seen many times. The rearrangement links TRBV7-8 to TRBJ2-1; D ambiguous. Trimming removed 1 base at V and 9 bases at J, with 7 bases between. The length of the CDR3 is 12 residues. The germline CDR1 and CDR2 sequences are SGHVS and FQNEAQ. The CDR3: CASSLGAPEQFF. The CDR3 DNA reads as TGTGCCAGCAGCTTAGGGGCGCCTGAGCAGTTCTTC.

V usage is TRBV7-9 and J usage is TRBJ2-1; maybe TRBD2 (5 bases). The ends were cut back, 7 bases at V and 4 bases at J, with 11 bases in the middle. CDR1 is SEHNR and CDR2 is FQNEAQ in the germline V gene (reference sequence). The length of the CDR3 is 13 residues. The CDR3 nucleotides are TGTGCCAGCACCCTAGGAGGATACAATGAGCAGTTCTTC. It yields the protein CASTLGGYNEQFF.

This clonotype was counted a few times. The rearrangement joins TRBV5-4 to TRBJ1-1; perhaps TRBD1 as D (5 bases). The V gene's germline CDR1 is SGHNT and CDR2 YYREEE (reference sequence). V was clipped by 0 bases and J by 7 bases, with 16 bases between them. The CDR3 is 15 residues long. The chain's CDR3 is CASSLEGRVRDEAFF. Written as DNA, the CDR3 is TGTGCCAGCAGCTTGGAAGGCAGGGTGCGAGATGAAGCTTTCTTT.

This chain connects TRBV6-6 to TRBJ1-1; unclear D gene. The germline gives CDR1 MNHNY, CDR2 SVGAGI (reference sequence). V lost 1 base to trimming and J lost 1 base, with 13 bases between them. The CDR3 extends over 16 amino acids. CDR3 residues: CASSYFFGDGNTEAFF. CDR3 bases: TGTGCCAGCAGTTACTTTTTCGGGGATGGGAACACTGAAGCTTTCTTT.

Turning to this clonotype: One end of the junction varies from germline; a read error may be responsible. The chain combines TRBV7-6 with TRBJ2-3, with D perhaps matching TRBD2 (6 bases). The V gene's germline CDR1 is SGHVS and CDR2 FNYEAQ. This CDR3 region has 15 residues. The CDR3 protein is CASSLRAGSSDTQYF. Here the CDR3 DNA reads TGTGCTAGCAGCTTAAGGGCGGGGTCATCAGATACGCAGTATTTT.

This chain joins TRBV19 and TRBJ2-1, with 12 bases identical to TRBD2. This CDR3 region has 16 residues. V dropped 7 bases and J dropped 4; count of bases not matched to a gene: 8. Germline V CDR1 and CDR2: LNHDA, SQIVND (reference sequence). The CDR3 reads CASTRETSGGYNEQFF. The CDR3 DNA reads TGTGCCAGTACCCGAGAGACTAGCGGGGGTTACAATGAGCAGTTCTTC.

V is TRBV5-3 and J is TRBJ1-5, with D perhaps TRBD1 (5 bases). TRBV5-3 is an ORF, with its function uncertain. The germline V and J ends were trimmed by 8 bases and 15 bases, with 21 bases remaining between them. The CDR3 is made up of 12 amino acids. The CDR3 is CASSGGDLLSHF. The CDR3 region has the DNA TGTGCCAGCAGCGGAGGGGACCTTTTGTCGCATTTT.

This clonotype came up once. The chain recombines TRBV6-2 or TRBV6-3 with TRBJ2-1, with 8 bases identical to TRBD1. The CDR3 consists of 14 residues. CDR1 is MNHEY and CDR2 is SVGEGT in the germline V gene. V lost 6 bases and J lost 7; bases outside the gene matches: 8. CDR3 coding DNA: TGTGCCAGCAGCCCTTTTACAGGGGGTAATGAGCAGTTCTTC. This sequence encodes CASSPFTGGNEQFF.

In its sample, this clonotype was seen a few times. J is TRBJ1-2 and V is TRBV7-9; D may be TRBD1 (6 bases). From germline, CDR1 is SEHNR and CDR2 FQNEAQ (reference sequence). V shed 3 bases and J shed 5 bases, with 16 bases lying between them. CDR3 length: 15 residues. In nucleotides, the CDR3 is TGTGCCAGCAGCTTCCCGGGACAACTCCCTTATGGCTACACCTTC. It encodes CASSFPGQLPYGYTF.

This clonotype turned up a few times. The V and J genes are TRBV7-8 and TRBJ2-1; a weak D match, TRBD2 (6 bases). The CDR3 has 17 amino acids. The V end was cut by 6 bases, the J end by 4 bases, with 22 bases between. Germline V gene data show CDR1 as SGHVS and CDR2 as FQNEAQ. The chain's CDR3 is CASSPPRAGSYYNEQFF. CDR3 DNA sequence: TGTGCCAGCAGTCCCCCCCGGGCGGGGTCATATTACAATGAGCAGTTCTTC.

The rearrangement uses TRBV2 and TRBJ2-1, with D possibly being TRBD1 or TRBD2 (9 bases each). Germline CDR1 reads SNHLY; CDR2 reads FYNNEI. This CDR3 comprises 15 residues. V lost 10 bases and J 8 bases, leaving 24 bases between the germline ends. CDR3 in DNA: TGTGCCACCGCGGGGGGGGACAGGGATTGGGATGAGCAGTTCTTC. Its translation: CATAGGDRDWDEQFF.

This clonotype has only a few counts. CDR3 DNA: TGTGCCAGTAGTATAGCGGACAGCTCCTACAATGAGCAGTTCTTC. This codes for CASSIADSSYNEQFF. The chain uses TRBV19 and TRBJ2-1; maybe TRBD1 (6 bases). The length of the CDR3 is 15 residues. From germline, CDR1 is LNHDA and CDR2 SQIVND (reference sequence). Trimming removed 1 base at V and 0 bases at J, with 7 bases between.

This clonotype occurred many times. This sequence joins TRBV7-8 and TRBJ2-1; TRBD2 aligns across 7 bases. Germline V gene sequence: CDR1 SGHVS, CDR2 FQNEAQ. CDR3 size: 16 residues. V was pared by 1 base and J by 3 bases, with 6 bases of the junction left unmatched. The CDR3 nucleotides are TGTGCCAGCAGCTTAGTAGGCGGGGGATACTACAATGAGCAGTTCTTC. It codes for CASSLVGGGYYNEQFF. Based on the CDR3 plus reference TRBV7-8 and TRBJ2-1, the full variable domain is GAGVSQSPRYKVAKRGQDVALRCDPISGHVSLFWYQQALGQGPEFLTYFQNEAQLDKSGLPSDRFFAERPEGSVSTLKIQRTQQEDSAVYLCASSLVGGGYYNEQFFGPGTRLTVL.

The chain employs TRBV25-1 and TRBJ2-2; a possible D gene is TRBD2 (5 bases). The germline V gene has CDR1 MGHDK and CDR2 SYGVNS. V gave up 5 bases and J gave up 0 bases, with 7 bases separating them. The CDR3 is 14 residues long. CDR3 coding DNA: TGTGCCAGCAGTCAGAGGGCGAACACCGGGGAGCTGTTTTTT. This encodes CASSQRANTGELFF.

This clonotype has only a few counts. J is TRBJ2-3 and V is TRBV5-4; tentatively, D is TRBD2 (5 bases). Germline CDR1 and CDR2: SGHNT and YYREEE (reference sequence). The V and J ends lost 5 bases and 6 bases respectively, with 19 bases between them. The CDR3 is 15 amino acids. The CDR3 sequence is CASRWDRTAEDTQYF. CDR3 in DNA: TGTGCCAGCAGGTGGGATCGGACTGCGGAGGATACGCAGTATTTT.

The chain links TRBV2 to TRBJ1-2; D unclear. The CDR3 is 10 residues long. Germline CDR1 reads SNHLY; CDR2 reads FYNNEI. V was shortened by 11 bases and J by 4 bases, with 8 bases between the two germline ends. CDR3 in DNA: TGTGCCGGTTCTAGCTATGGCTACACCTTC. It specifies CAGSSYGYTF.

This clonotype was counted between two and nine times. This sequence joins TRBV2 and TRBJ1-3; D not resolved. CDR1 is SNHLY and CDR2 is FYNNEI in the germline V gene. The V end was cut by 0 bases, the J end by 5 bases, with 14 bases between. The CDR3 spans 16 residues. Written as DNA, the CDR3 is TGTGCCAGCAGTGAAGCGGTTTTTGGAGCAAGAAACACCATATATTTT. This codes for CASSEAVFGARNTIYF.

V gene TRBV19 combines with J gene TRBJ1-2; D call uncertain. With 7 bases removed from V and 4 bases from J, the gap between germline ends came to 22 bases. Germline lookup yields CDR1 LNHDA and CDR2 SQIVND (reference sequence). The CDR3 covers 16 residues. CDR3 region: CASNFAFYGDGYGYTF. DNA for the CDR3: TGTGCCAGTAATTTTGCATTCTACGGGGATGGCTATGGCTACACCTTC.

V usage is TRBV27 and J usage is TRBJ1-6; no definite D call. Trimming left V 3 bases short and J 0 bases short, with 9 bases between. This CDR3 region has 16 residues. Germline V CDR1 and CDR2: MNHEY, SMNVEV (reference sequence). CDR3 residues: CASSFEGFSYNSPLHF. As DNA, the CDR3 is TGTGCCAGCAGTTTCGAGGGATTCTCCTATAATTCACCCCTCCACTTT.

This clonotype was seen many times. The gene calls are TRBV7-2 and TRBJ2-7; D is uncertain. The V end was cut by 0 bases, the J end by 7 bases, with 10 bases between. The CDR3 extends over 13 amino acids. Germline assignment: CDR1 SGHTA and CDR2 FQGNSA. The CDR3 reads CASSLALDLEQYV. CDR3 DNA: TGTGCCAGCAGCTTAGCCCTTGATTTGGAGCAGTACGTC.

There are a few counts of this clonotype. The chain links TRBV29-1 to TRBJ1-1; no clear D. The germline V gene has CDR1 SQVTM and CDR2 ANQGSEA. The CDR3 contains 12 residues. Trimming took off 2 bases at V and 2 bases at J, with 6 bases between the two ends. The CDR3 coding sequence is TGCAGCGTTGAACGGGGAAACACTGAAGCTTTCTTT. Amino acids: CSVERGNTEAFF. The complete variable domain, with remaining parts taken from reference TRBV29-1 and TRBJ1-1, reads SAVISQKPSRDICQRGTSLTIQCQVDSQVTMMFWYRQQPGQSLTLIATANQGSEATYESGFVIDKFPISRPNLTFSTLTVSNMSPEDSSIYLCSVERGNTEAFFGQGTRLTVV.

In this sample, this clonotype turned up a few times. The V and J genes are TRBV4-3 and TRBJ1-1; the match to TRBD1 covers 7 bases. CDR1 is LGHNA, CDR2 YSLEER, per germline. Trimming cost V 0 bases and J 6 bases; bases outside gene matches: 1. There are 13 residues in the CDR3. The CDR3 is CASSQDQGAEAFF. CDR3 DNA sequence: TGCGCCAGCAGCCAAGATCAGGGGGCTGAAGCTTTCTTT.

The CDR3 loop reads CASSIYGRVDDTQYF. CDR3 DNA: TGTGCCAGCAGTATCTATGGGCGGGTAGATGATACGCAGTATTTT. V is TRBV27 and J is TRBJ2-3; perhaps TRBD2 as D (5 bases). The CDR3 covers 15 residues. CDR1 and CDR2 from the germline V gene are MNHEY and SMNVEV (reference sequence). V was clipped by 5 bases and J by 6 bases, with 18 bases between them.